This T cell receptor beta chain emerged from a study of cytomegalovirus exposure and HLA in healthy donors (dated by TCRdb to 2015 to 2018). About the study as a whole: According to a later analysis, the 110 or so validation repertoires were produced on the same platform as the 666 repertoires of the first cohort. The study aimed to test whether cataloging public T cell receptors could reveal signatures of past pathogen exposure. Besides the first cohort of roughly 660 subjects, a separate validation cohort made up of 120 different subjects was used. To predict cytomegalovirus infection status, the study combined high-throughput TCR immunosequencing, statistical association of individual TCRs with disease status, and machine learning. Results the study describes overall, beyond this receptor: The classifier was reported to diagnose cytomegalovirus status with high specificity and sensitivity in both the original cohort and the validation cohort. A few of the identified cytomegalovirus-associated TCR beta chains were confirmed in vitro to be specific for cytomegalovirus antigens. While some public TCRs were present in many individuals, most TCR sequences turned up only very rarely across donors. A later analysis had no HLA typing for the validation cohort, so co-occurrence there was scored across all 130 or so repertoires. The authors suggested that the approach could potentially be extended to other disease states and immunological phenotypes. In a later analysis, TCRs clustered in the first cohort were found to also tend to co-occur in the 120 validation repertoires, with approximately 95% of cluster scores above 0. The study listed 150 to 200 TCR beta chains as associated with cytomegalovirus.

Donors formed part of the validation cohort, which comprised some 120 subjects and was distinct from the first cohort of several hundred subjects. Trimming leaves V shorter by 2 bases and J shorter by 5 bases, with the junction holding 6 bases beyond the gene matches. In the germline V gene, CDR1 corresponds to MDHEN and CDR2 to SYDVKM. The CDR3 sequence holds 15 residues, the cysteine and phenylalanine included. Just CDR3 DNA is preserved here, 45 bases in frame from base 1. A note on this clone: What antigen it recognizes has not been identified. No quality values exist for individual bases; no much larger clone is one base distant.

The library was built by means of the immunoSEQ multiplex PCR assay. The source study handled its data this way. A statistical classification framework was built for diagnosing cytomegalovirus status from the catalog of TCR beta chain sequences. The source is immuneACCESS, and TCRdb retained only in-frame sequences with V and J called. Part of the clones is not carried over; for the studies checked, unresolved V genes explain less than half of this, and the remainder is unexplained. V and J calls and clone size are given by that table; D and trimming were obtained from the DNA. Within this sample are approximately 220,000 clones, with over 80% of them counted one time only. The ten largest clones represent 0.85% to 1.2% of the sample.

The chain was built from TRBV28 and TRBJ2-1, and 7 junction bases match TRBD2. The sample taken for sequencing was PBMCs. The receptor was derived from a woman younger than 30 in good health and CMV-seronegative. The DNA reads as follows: TGTGCCAGCAGTTTACGGGCTAGCGGAGACAATGAGCAGTTCTTC. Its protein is CASSLRASGDNEQFF.